This TCR beta chain was captured in a study of human T cells and chemical hapten exposure. Study-wide results and caveats: Patch test score was positively correlated with the counts of TCRs that had expanded at PT1.

Specified time point: patch test 2, 6 weeks after DPC sensitization. Documented treatment: therapeutic diphenylcyclopropenone sensitization with weekly scalp DPC. TCRdb analysed the RACE reads with MiXCR anew, one entry per CDR3 protein. This sample has 35,000 to 45,000 distinct CDR3 sequences; approximately 9% occur once, and the top ten carry approximately 15%. In its sample, this clonotype was seen many times. Its target is not known. This CDR3 has 15 residues. The germline gives CDR1 SEHNR, CDR2 FQNEAQ (reference sequence). V shed 2 bases and J shed 0 bases, with 10 bases lying between them. The receptor was isolated from a middle-aged woman with alopecia areata. Some clones in this sample may be carry-over from other donors' samples. Here the sequenced sample was whole blood, taken in connection with sensitization to the hapten diphenylcyclopropenone (DPC). The chain combines TRBV7-9 with TRBJ1-2; D is perhaps TRBD1 (6 bases). This chain's CDR3 is CASSLSGGTNYGYTF. In nucleotides, the CDR3 is TGTGCCAGCAGCTTAAGTGGGGGCACTAACTATGGCTACACCTTC.